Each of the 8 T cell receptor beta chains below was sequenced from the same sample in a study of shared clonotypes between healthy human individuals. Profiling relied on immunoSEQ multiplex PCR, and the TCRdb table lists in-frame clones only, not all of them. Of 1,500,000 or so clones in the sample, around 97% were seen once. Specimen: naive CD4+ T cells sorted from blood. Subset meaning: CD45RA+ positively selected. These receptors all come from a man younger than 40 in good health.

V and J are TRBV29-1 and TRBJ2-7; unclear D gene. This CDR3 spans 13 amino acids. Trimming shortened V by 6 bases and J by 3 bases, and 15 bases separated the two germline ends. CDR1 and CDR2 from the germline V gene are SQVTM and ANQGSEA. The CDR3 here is CSVRWTTLYEQYF. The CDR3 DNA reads TGCAGCGTGCGGTGGACCACCCTCTACGAGCAGTACTTC.

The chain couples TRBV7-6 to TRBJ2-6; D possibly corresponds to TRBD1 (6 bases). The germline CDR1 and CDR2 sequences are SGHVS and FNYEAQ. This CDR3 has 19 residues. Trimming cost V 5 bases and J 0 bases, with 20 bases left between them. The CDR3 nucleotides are TGTGCCAGCAGCCCCCGATTAGACAGGCAAGGCTCTGGGGCCAACGTCCTGACTTTC. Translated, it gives CASSPRLDRQGSGANVLTF.

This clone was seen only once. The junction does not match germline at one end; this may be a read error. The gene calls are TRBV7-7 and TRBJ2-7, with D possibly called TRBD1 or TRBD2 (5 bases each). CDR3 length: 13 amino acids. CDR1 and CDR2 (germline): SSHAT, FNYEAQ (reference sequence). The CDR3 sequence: CASSPGRGGEQYF. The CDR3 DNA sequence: TGTGCTAGCAGCCCAGGACGGGGCGGCGAGCAGTACTTC. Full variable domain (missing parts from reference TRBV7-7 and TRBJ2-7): GAGVSQSPRYKVTKRGQDVTLRCDPISSHATLYWYQQALGQGPEFLTYFNYEAQPDKSGLPSDRFSAERPEGSISTLTIQRTEQRDSAMYRCASSPGRGGEQYFGPGTRLTVT.

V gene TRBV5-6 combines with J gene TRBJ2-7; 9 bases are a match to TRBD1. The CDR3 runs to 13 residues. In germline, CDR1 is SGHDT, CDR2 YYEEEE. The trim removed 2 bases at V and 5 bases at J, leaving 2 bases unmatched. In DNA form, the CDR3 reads TGTGCCAGCAGCTTTACAGGGGGCGACGAGCAGTACTTC. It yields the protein CASSFTGGDEQYF.

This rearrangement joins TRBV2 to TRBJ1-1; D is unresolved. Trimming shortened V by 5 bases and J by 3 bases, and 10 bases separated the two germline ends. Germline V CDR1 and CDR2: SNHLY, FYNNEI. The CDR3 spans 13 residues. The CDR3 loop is CASSYDTDTEAFF. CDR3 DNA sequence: TGTGCCAGCAGTTATGACACGGACACTGAAGCTTTCTTT.

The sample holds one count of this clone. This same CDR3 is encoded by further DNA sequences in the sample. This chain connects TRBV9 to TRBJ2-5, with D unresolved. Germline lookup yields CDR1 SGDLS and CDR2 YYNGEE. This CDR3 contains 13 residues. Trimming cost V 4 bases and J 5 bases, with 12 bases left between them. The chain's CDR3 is CASSPSGRETQYF. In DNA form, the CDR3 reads TGTGCCAGCAGCCCCAGTGGACGGGAGACCCAGTACTTC. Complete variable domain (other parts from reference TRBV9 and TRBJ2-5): DSGVTQTPKHLITATGQRVTLRCSPRSGDLSVYWYQQSLDQGLQFLIQYYNGEERAKGNILERFSAQQFPDLHSELNLSSLELGDSALYFCASSPSGRETQYFGPGTRLLVL.

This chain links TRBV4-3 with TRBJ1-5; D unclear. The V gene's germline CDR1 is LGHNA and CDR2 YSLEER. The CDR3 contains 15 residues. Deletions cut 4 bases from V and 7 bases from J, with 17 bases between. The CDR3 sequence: CASSLESRNGQPQHF. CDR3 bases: TGCGCCAGCAGCCTCGAAAGTCGGAACGGCCAGCCCCAGCATTTT.

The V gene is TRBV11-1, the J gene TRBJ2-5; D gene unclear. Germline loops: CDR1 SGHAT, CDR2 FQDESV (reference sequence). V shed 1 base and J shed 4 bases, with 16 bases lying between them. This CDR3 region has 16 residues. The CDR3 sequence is CASSLDETLWGETQYF. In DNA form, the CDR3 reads TGTGCCAGCAGCTTAGATGAAACACTATGGGGAGAGACCCAGTACTTC.